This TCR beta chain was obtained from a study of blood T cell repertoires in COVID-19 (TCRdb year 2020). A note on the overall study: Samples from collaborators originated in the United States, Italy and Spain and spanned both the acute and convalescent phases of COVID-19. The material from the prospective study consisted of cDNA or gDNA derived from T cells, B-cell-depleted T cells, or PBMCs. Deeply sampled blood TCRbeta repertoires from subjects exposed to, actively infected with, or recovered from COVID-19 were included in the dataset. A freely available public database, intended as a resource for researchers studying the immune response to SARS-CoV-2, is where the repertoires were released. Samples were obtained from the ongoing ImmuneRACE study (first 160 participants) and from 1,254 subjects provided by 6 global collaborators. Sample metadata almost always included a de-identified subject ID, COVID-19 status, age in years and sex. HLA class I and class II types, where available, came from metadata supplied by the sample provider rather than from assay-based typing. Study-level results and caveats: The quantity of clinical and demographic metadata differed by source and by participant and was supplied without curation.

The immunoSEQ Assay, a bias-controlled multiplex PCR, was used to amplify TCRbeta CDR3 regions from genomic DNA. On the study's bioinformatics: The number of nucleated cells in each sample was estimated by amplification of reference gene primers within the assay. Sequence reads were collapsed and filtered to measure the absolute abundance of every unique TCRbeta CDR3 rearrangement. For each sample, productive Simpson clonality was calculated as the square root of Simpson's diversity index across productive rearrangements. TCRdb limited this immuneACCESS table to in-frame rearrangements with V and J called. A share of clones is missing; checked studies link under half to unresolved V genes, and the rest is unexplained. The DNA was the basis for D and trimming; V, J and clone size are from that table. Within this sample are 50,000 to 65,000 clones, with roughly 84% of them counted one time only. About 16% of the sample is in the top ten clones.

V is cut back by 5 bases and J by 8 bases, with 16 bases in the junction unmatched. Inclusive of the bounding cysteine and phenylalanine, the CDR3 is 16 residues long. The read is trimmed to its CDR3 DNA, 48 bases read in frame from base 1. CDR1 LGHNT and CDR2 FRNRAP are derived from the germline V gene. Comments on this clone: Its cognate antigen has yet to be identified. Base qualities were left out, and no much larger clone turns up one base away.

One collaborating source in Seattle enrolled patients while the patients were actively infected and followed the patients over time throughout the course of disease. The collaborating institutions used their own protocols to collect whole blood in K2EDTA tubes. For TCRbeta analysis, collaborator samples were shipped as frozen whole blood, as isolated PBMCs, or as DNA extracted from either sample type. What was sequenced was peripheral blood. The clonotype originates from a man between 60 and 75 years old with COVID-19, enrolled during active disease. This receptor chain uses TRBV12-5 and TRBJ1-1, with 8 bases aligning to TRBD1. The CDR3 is CASGRWTGRARREAFF. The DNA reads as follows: TGTGCTAGTGGTCGCTGGACAGGGCGCGCTCGCAGGGAAGCTTTCTTT.